This TCR beta chain was sequenced during a study of cytomegalovirus exposure and HLA in healthy donors. The study, taken as a whole, reports: A cluster of highly shared sequence variants was likely a sequencing artifact. Further analysis was carried out later, and it showed several of the most significant clusters appearing linked to common viral pathogens.

Vbeta (60) and Jbeta (13) primers were used in the PCR. Using immunoSEQ multiplex PCR, the repertoire was profiled, and TCRdb retains in-frame clones only, with some absent. The sample shows 150,000 or so clones, 84% of them seen only once. V was pared by 6 bases and J by 0 bases, with 10 bases of the junction left unmatched. Germline V gives CDR1 MNHEY, CDR2 SMNVEV (reference sequence). This CDR3 is 16 amino acids long. This clone came up a few times. Its antigen is currently unknown. This sequence originates from a man aged 25-40 years in good health and CMV-seronegative. The rearrangement links TRBV27 to TRBJ1-1, with 7 bases that match TRBD1. The sample consisted of PBMCs. The CDR3 DNA reads as TGTGCCAGCAGGCAGGACAGGTGGGGAATGAACACTGAAGCTTTCTTT. Its translation is CASRQDRWGMNTEAFF.